Shown below are 14 T cell receptor beta chains from a single sample sequenced in a study of blood T cell repertoires in COVID-19 (dated by TCRdb to 2020 to 2021). Library method: the immunoSEQ multiplex PCR assay. In its TCRdb copy, this immuneACCESS table keeps in-frame sequences only and misses some clones. Where compared with another copy, unresolved V genes explain less than half of these, and the others have no known cause. The sample records a few hundred thousand clones, more than 70% of which are singletons. 9.5% to 15% of the sample comes from the top ten. Input material: peripheral blood. The receptors were sampled from a human donor in a cohort sampled during active COVID-19.

The chain has TRBV5-6 and TRBJ2-3; no reliable D call. The V gene's germline CDR1 is SGHDT and CDR2 YYEEEE. CDR3 size: 16 residues. V lost 3 bases to trimming and J lost 0 bases, with 14 bases between them. The DNA for the CDR3 is TGTGCCAGCAGCTCGTGGGTGCGGTTAAGCACAGATACGCAGTATTTT. Translated, it gives CASSSWVRLSTDTQYF.

CDR3 coding DNA: TGTGCCAGCAGCCAAGATCCCGGGAGCTCCTACAATGAGCAGTTCTTC. It is translated as CASSQDPGSSYNEQFF. J is TRBJ2-1 and V is TRBV3-1 (or the pseudogene TRBV3-2); the D gene is possibly TRBD2 (6 bases). V lost 0 bases and J lost 0, with 9 bases in between. The CDR3 extends over 16 amino acids. Germline CDR1 and CDR2: LGHDT and YNNKEL (reference sequence).

V is TRBV4-1 and J is TRBJ2-5; D possibly corresponds to TRBD1 (6 bases). CDR3 size: 13 residues. V was clipped by 6 bases and J by 4 bases, with 12 bases between them. The germline V gene encodes CDR1 MGHRA and CDR2 YSYEKL. CDR3 residues: CASSVPGVETQYF. The CDR3 DNA sequence: TGCGCCAGCAGTGTCCCAGGGGTAGAGACCCAGTACTTC.

V and J are TRBV9 and TRBJ1-4; TRBD1 agrees at 9 bases. CDR1 and CDR2 (germline): SGDLS, YYNGEE. After removal of 1 base from V and 6 bases from J, the junction contained 13 bases not matched to a gene. This CDR3 spans 18 amino acids. CDR3 nucleotides: TGTGCCAGCAGCGTACTACAGGGGGCAGCTTCTGGAGATGAAAAACTGTTTTTT. It codes for CASSVLQGAASGDEKLFF.

The chain recombines TRBV6-6 with TRBJ2-5; 10 nucleotides agree with TRBD2. The CDR3 has 14 amino acids. Germline-derived CDR1 and CDR2 are MNHNY and SVGAGI (reference sequence). V lost 7 bases and J lost 4; bases outside the gene matches: 6. The CDR3 region has the DNA TGTGCCAGCACTTTTGTAGCGGGAGGAGAGACCCAGTACTTC. It yields the protein CASTFVAGGETQYF.

This chain joins TRBV5-1 and TRBJ2-7; 9 nucleotides agree with TRBD2. The V and J ends lost 3 bases and 7 bases, in that order; junction bases with no gene match: 8. The CDR3 extends over 14 amino acids. Germline CDR1 and CDR2: SGHRS and YFSETQ. CDR3 sequence: CASSSGTSSEEQYF. In DNA form, the CDR3 reads TGCGCCAGCAGCTCCGGGACTAGCAGCGAAGAGCAGTACTTC. Looking up the rest from reference TRBV5-1 and TRBJ2-7 gives the full variable domain: KAGVTQTPRYLIKTRGQQVTLSCSPISGHRSVSWYQQTPGQGLQFLFEYFSETQRNKGNFPGRFSGRQFSNSRSEMNVSTLELGDSALYLCASSSGTSSEEQYFGPGTRLTVT.

This chain links TRBV5-1 with TRBJ2-3; 9 bases match TRBD1. This CDR3 region has 16 residues. CDR1 and CDR2 (germline): SGHRS, YFSETQ. Trimming took 3 bases from V and 3 from J; bases not matched to a gene: 8. CDR3: CASSSTGGMGTDTQYF. In DNA form, the CDR3 reads TGCGCCAGCAGCTCAACAGGGGGCATGGGGACAGATACGCAGTATTTT.

The V and J genes are TRBV24-1 and TRBJ2-1, with 12 bases that match TRBD2. V was clipped by 3 bases and J by 8 bases; unmatched bases: 4. The germline gives CDR1 KGHDR, CDR2 SFDVKD. This CDR3 comprises 15 residues. CDR3: CATSDASGGADEQFF. CDR3 bases: TGTGCCACCAGTGATGCTAGCGGGGGGGCCGATGAGCAGTTCTTC.

The count of this clone is one. This rearrangement joins TRBV7-9 to TRBJ1-1, with no clear D. The CDR3 covers 12 residues. Germline loops: CDR1 SEHNR, CDR2 FQNEAQ (reference sequence). Deletions cut 1 base from V and 7 bases from J, with 7 bases between. The CDR3 is CASSLVDLEAFF. Here the CDR3 DNA reads TGTGCCAGCAGCTTAGTAGATCTTGAAGCTTTCTTT.

The chain links TRBV5-4 to TRBJ2-7, with 8 bases lining up with TRBD2. Germline V gene sequence: CDR1 SGHNT, CDR2 YYREEE (reference sequence). Trimming cost V 3 bases and J 4 bases; bases outside gene matches: 9. The CDR3 covers 15 residues. The CDR3 loop is CASSSAGLVTYEQYF. The DNA for the CDR3 is TGTGCCAGCAGCTCCGCGGGACTAGTAACGTACGAGCAGTACTTC.

The rearrangement links TRBV3-1 (or the pseudogene TRBV3-2) to TRBJ1-2; maybe TRBD1 (5 bases). Germline V gene sequence: CDR1 LGHDT, CDR2 YNNKEL (reference sequence). V lost 4 bases, J lost 8 bases, and 17 bases lay in between. The CDR3 is 14 amino acids. CDR3 nucleotides: TGTGCCAGCAGCCTGCCAGGGCATGAATTGGGCTACACCTTC. Its translation is CASSLPGHELGYTF.

The chain uses TRBV6-6 and TRBJ2-7; D possibly corresponds to TRBD1 (5 bases). Trimming shortened V by 4 bases and J by 4 bases, and 11 bases separated the two germline ends. The CDR3 is made up of 13 amino acids. The germline CDR1 and CDR2 sequences are MNHNY and SVGAGI (reference sequence). CDR3 sequence: CASSSDTVYEQYF. As DNA, the CDR3 is TGTGCCAGCAGTTCGGACACTGTGTACGAGCAGTACTTC.

This clone was counted only a few times. This chain connects TRBV19 to TRBJ1-2; tentative D call: TRBD1 (6 bases). Germline loops: CDR1 LNHDA, CDR2 SQIVND (reference sequence). V was clipped by 6 bases and J by 6 bases, with 17 bases between them. The CDR3 covers 14 residues. The CDR3 region is CASSSIQGPDGYTF. The DNA for the CDR3 is TGTGCCAGTAGCTCTATCCAGGGGCCGGATGGCTACACCTTC.

V is TRBV7-9 and J is TRBJ1-4, with TRBD1 as a possible D gene (5 bases). The germline V and J ends were trimmed by 3 bases and 3 bases, with 11 bases remaining between them. The V gene's germline CDR1 is SEHNR and CDR2 FQNEAQ (reference sequence). The CDR3 is made up of 15 amino acids. CDR3 DNA sequence: TGTGCCAGCAGCTTCGGACAAGGTTCTAATGAAAAACTGTTTTTT. It translates to CASSFGQGSNEKLFF.